A single T cell receptor beta chain is shown here with its context. Its antigen is as yet unknown. The data were obtained in a study of radiation and T cells in renal cell carcinoma. Study findings and constraints: From baseline, blood top tumor clonotypes peaked at 2 weeks post-radiation.

Time point meaning: blood 2 weeks post-SBRT. Regarding treatment: 15 Gy SBRT to primary tumor, nephrectomy 4 weeks later. V was trimmed by 4 bases and J by 3 bases, leaving 14 bases between them. The germline CDR1 and CDR2 sequences are SGDLS and YYNGEE. The CDR3 contains 15 residues. Repertoires were generated with immunoSEQ multiplex PCR, while TCRdb's copy carries only in-frame clones and drops some. The table shows approximately 120,000 clones, with 81% occurring only once. The chain couples TRBV9 to TRBJ1-5; the D is unclear. Sequenced here: blood, sampled from a patient whose treatment included radiotherapy and nephrectomy. This clonotype was obtained from a man over 45 with renal cell carcinoma. The CDR3 here is CASSSEASFNQPQHF. CDR3 coding DNA: TGTGCCAGCAGCTCAGAGGCCTCGTTCAATCAGCCCCAGCATTTT.